The 29 T cell receptor beta chains presented below share a single source sample, sequenced in a study of memory CD4+ T cells and cytomegalovirus serostatus. The repertoire was sequenced with immunoSEQ multiplex PCR; TCRdb's copy has only in-frame clones and lacks some. The sample has fewer than 50,000 clones, roughly 85% seen once. Single viable CD3+CD4+CD8-CD45RO+ cells were sorted as the memory CD4+ T cells. Sequencing was carried out using memory CD4+ T cells from blood. These receptors originate from an adult in good health and CMV-seropositive.

The rearrangement joins TRBV11-2 to TRBJ2-2; TRBD2 agrees at 9 bases. V lost 0 bases, J lost 6 bases, and 14 bases stayed unmatched. The CDR3 runs 19 residues. Per germline, CDR1 SGHAT and CDR2 FQNNGV. CDR3 sequence: CASSLDRWGSGSISGELFF. The CDR3 DNA sequence: TGTGCCAGCAGCTTAGATCGGTGGGGTAGCGGGAGTATCTCCGGGGAGCTGTTTTTT.

V gene TRBV4-2 combines with J gene TRBJ1-5; tentatively, D is TRBD1 (5 bases). The CDR3 spans 16 residues. V lost 0 bases, J lost 2 bases, and 11 bases lay in between. CDR1 and CDR2 from the germline V gene are LGHNA and YNFKEQ. CDR3 nucleotide sequence: TGTGCCAGCAGCCAAGATTGGGGCGTAGGCAATCAGCCCCAGCATTTT. Protein product: CASSQDWGVGNQPQHF.

This chain joins TRBV7-9 and TRBJ2-2; 8 nucleotides align to TRBD2. With 3 bases clipped from V and 3 bases from J, the junction kept 3 bases outside the gene matches. CDR1 SEHNR and CDR2 FQNEAQ come from the germline V gene (reference sequence). This CDR3 comprises 15 residues. CDR3 sequence reads: CASSLEREYTGELFF. CDR3 coding DNA: TGTGCCAGCAGCTTGGAGCGGGAGTACACCGGGGAGCTGTTTTTT.

The J gene is TRBJ1-1, the V gene TRBV28, with 8 nucleotides matching TRBD1. Losses at the gene ends were 5 bases for V and 1 base for J; bases not matched to a gene: 9. CDR1 is MDHEN, CDR2 SYDVKM, per germline. The CDR3 runs 16 residues. In DNA, the CDR3 is TGTGCCAGCAGTGTCCACAGGGGGGGAGGGAACACTGAAGCTTTCTTT. Protein product: CASSVHRGGGNTEAFF.

This clone appeared a single time. The gene calls are TRBV2 and TRBJ2-7; 8 nucleotides agree with TRBD2. The CDR3 is 14 amino acids. Germline V lookup: CDR1 SNHLY, CDR2 FYNNEI. J gave up 6 bases and V 2 bases, and 6 bases lay outside the gene matches. The CDR3 loop is CASSEPGTSSEQYF. The DNA for the CDR3 is TGTGCCAGCAGTGAACCCGGGACTAGTAGCGAGCAGTACTTC. The complete variable domain, with remaining parts taken from reference TRBV2 and TRBJ2-7, reads EPEVTQTPSHQVTQMGQEVILRCVPISNHLYFYWYRQILGQKVEFLVSFYNNEISEKSEIFDDQFSVERPDGSNFTLKIRSTKLEDSAMYFCASSEPGTSSEQYFGPGTRLTVT.

The chain carries TRBV5-1 and TRBJ1-2; 7 bases agree with TRBD1. This CDR3 has 14 residues. The germline CDR1 and CDR2 sequences are SGHRS and YFSETQ. V was pared by 5 bases and J by 1 base, with 5 bases of the junction left unmatched. CDR3 sequence: CASSYDRVNYGYTF. In DNA, the CDR3 is TGCGCCAGCAGTTATGACAGGGTTAACTATGGCTACACCTTC.

The J gene is TRBJ1-2, the V gene TRBV5-1; D unresolved. The CDR3 has 13 amino acids. V dropped 0 bases and J dropped 5 bases, with 8 bases sitting between them. Germline CDR1 SGHRS, CDR2 YFSETQ. The CDR3 protein is CASSLELRYGYTF. The CDR3 DNA reads as TGCGCCAGCAGCTTGGAGTTGCGTTATGGCTACACCTTC.

The chain is built from TRBV5-5 and TRBJ1-3; a weak D match, TRBD1 (6 bases). The germline gives CDR1 SGHKS, CDR2 YYEKEE (reference sequence). The ends were cut back, 0 bases at V and 4 bases at J, with 17 bases in the middle. The CDR3 extends over 17 amino acids. The CDR3 DNA sequence: TGTGCCAGCAGCTTGGCCATCGGGACAACAGGGGGAAACACCATATATTTT. It codes for CASSLAIGTTGGNTIYF.

The chain couples TRBV7-2 to TRBJ1-1, with 7 bases identical to TRBD1. CDR3 size: 13 residues. CDR1 is SGHTA, CDR2 FQGNSA, per germline. Trimming cost V 3 bases and J 7 bases; bases outside gene matches: 5. Here the CDR3 reads CASSFGDSHEAFF. CDR3 in DNA: TGTGCCAGCAGCTTCGGGGACAGCCATGAAGCTTTCTTT.

The genes are TRBV6-5 and TRBJ2-1; 11 bases are a match to TRBD2. The CDR3 sequence is 15 residues long. The V gene's germline CDR1 is MNHEY and CDR2 SVGAGI. V trimming: 0 bases; J trimming: 9 bases; junction bases outside the gene matches: 4. The CDR3 protein is CASSYSFTSGGEQFF. CDR3 nucleotides: TGTGCCAGCAGTTACTCCTTTACTAGCGGGGGTGAGCAGTTCTTC.

This clone was picked up one time. This chain connects TRBV4-1 to TRBJ1-3; 8 bases agree with TRBD1. Germline trimming cut 0 bases from V and 2 bases from J; bases unmatched to any gene: 12. The CDR3 is 19 amino acids. Germline V gene lookup returns CDR1 MGHRA and CDR2 YSYEKL. Here the CDR3 reads CASSQDIRRQGAPGNTIYF. Here the CDR3 DNA reads TGCGCCAGCAGCCAAGATATTAGGCGGCAGGGGGCGCCTGGAAACACCATATATTTT.

J is TRBJ2-1 and V is TRBV4-1; a possible D gene is TRBD1 (5 bases). The V gene's germline CDR1 is MGHRA and CDR2 YSYEKL. The CDR3 runs 15 residues. Between the trimmed V and J ends, which lost 5 bases and 3 bases, there was a span of 14 bases. CDR3 amino acids: CASSKAFQGYNEQFF. The CDR3 bases are TGCGCCAGCAGCAAAGCATTCCAGGGCTACAATGAGCAGTTCTTC.

The V gene is TRBV7-9, the J gene TRBJ2-1; 7 bases match TRBD1. CDR1 is SEHNR and CDR2 is FQNEAQ in the germline V gene (reference sequence). With 6 bases clipped from V and 1 base from J, the junction kept 9 bases outside the gene matches. The CDR3 runs 16 residues. This CDR3 is CASRQTGVGSYNEQFF. The CDR3 bases are TGTGCCAGCAGACAAACAGGGGTAGGGTCCTACAATGAGCAGTTCTTC. The full variable domain, its missing parts supplied by reference TRBV7-9 and TRBJ2-1, is DTGVSQNPRHKITKRGQNVTFRCDPISEHNRLYWYRQTLGQGPEFLTYFQNEAQLEKSRLLSDRFSAERPKGSFSTLEIQRTEQGDSAMYLCASRQTGVGSYNEQFFGPGTRLTVL.

This clone was seen a single time. J is TRBJ2-2 and V is TRBV4-1, with 14 nucleotides matching TRBD2. The CDR3 loop spans 18 amino acids. With 1 base clipped from V and 4 bases from J, the junction kept 5 bases outside the gene matches. Germline-derived CDR1 and CDR2 are MGHRA and YSYEKL. For the CDR3, the DNA is TGCGCCAGCAGCCAAGCTGGACTAGCGGGGGGTGTCACCGGGGAGCTGTTTTTT. It encodes CASSQAGLAGGVTGELFF.

This rearrangement joins TRBV27 to TRBJ2-7; 9 bases map to TRBD1. Germline loops: CDR1 MNHEY, CDR2 SMNVEV (reference sequence). V gave up 3 bases and J gave up 6 bases; unmatched junction bases: 6. The CDR3 loop spans 14 amino acids. The CDR3 sequence is CASSLSRTGVEQYF. The CDR3, as DNA: TGTGCCAGCAGTTTGAGTAGGACAGGGGTCGAGCAGTACTTC.

This clone appeared a few times. The chain has TRBV7-9 and TRBJ2-7, with TRBD1 matching 9 bases. The junction had 5 bases not matched to a gene; V was cut back by 5 bases and J by 3 bases. The germline CDR1 and CDR2 sequences are SEHNR and FQNEAQ (reference sequence). There are 14 residues in the CDR3. The DNA of the CDR3 is TGTGCCAGCAGCCGGACAGGGGTCGACTACGAGCAGTACTTC. As protein: CASSRTGVDYEQYF.

CDR3 amino acids: CASTVRALGGYTF. The DNA of the CDR3 is TGTGCCAGCACGGTCAGGGCCCTCGGGGGCTACACCTTC. The V call is TRBV6-1, the J call TRBJ1-2; weak D call: TRBD1 (5 bases). The CDR3 has 13 amino acids. Germline V CDR1 and CDR2: MNHNS, SASEGT. Trimming stripped 7 bases from V and 8 bases from J, with 17 bases between.

V is TRBV4-3 and J is TRBJ1-1; D gene ambiguous. CDR1 is LGHNA and CDR2 is YSLEER in the germline V gene. This CDR3 is built from 13 residues. Trimming took off 0 bases at V and 6 bases at J, with 8 bases between the two ends. Written as DNA, the CDR3 is TGCGCCAGCAGCCAAGATGGGCGGGCTGAAGCTTTCTTT. It codes for CASSQDGRAEAFF.

J is TRBJ2-5 and V is TRBV2; TRBD2 agrees at 7 bases. CDR3 length equals 18 residues. CDR1 is SNHLY, CDR2 FYNNEI, per germline. V was clipped by 2 bases and J by 3 bases; unmatched bases: 15. The CDR3 DNA follows: TGTGCCAGCAGTGAAAGGTATCTAGCGGTTACCAAGAAAGAGACCCAGTACTTC. The encoded protein is CASSERYLAVTKKETQYF.

DNA for the CDR3: TGTGCCAGTAGTGCCCGGGGCGGGGCCTACGAGCAGTACTTC. Its protein is CASSARGGAYEQYF. V usage is TRBV19 and J usage is TRBJ2-7, with D perhaps TRBD2 (6 bases). CDR1 is LNHDA, CDR2 SQIVND, per germline (reference sequence). V lost 5 bases to trimming and J lost 2 bases, with 13 bases between them. The CDR3 runs 14 residues.

This clone was found once. The chain combines TRBV5-1 with TRBJ1-1, with D perhaps matching TRBD1 (5 bases). Germline V gene lookup returns CDR1 SGHRS and CDR2 YFSETQ. The CDR3 is 12 amino acids. The V end was cut by 3 bases, the J end by 7 bases, with 10 bases between. CDR3 DNA: TGCGCCAGCAGCTCGACAGAGGGTGAAGCTTTCTTT. Translation: CASSSTEGEAFF.

This clone was counted a few times. V gene TRBV7-7 combines with J gene TRBJ2-7; 7 bases align to TRBD1. The CDR3 spans 13 residues. Germline V gene lookup returns CDR1 SSHAT and CDR2 FNYEAQ (reference sequence). V gave up 5 bases and J gave up 5 bases; unmatched junction bases: 6. As DNA, the CDR3 is TGTGCCAGCAGCCCTACTACAGGGGACGAGCAGTACTTC. Amino acid sequence: CASSPTTGDEQYF. The full variable domain, completed using reference TRBV7-7 and TRBJ2-7, is GAGVSQSPRYKVTKRGQDVTLRCDPISSHATLYWYQQALGQGPEFLTYFNYEAQPDKSGLPSDRFSAERPEGSISTLTIQRTEQRDSAMYRCASSPTTGDEQYFGPGTRLTVT.

This clone was seen a handful of times. This chain links TRBV7-2 with TRBJ1-4, with D possibly being TRBD1 (5 bases). There are 14 residues in the CDR3. Germline V lookup: CDR1 SGHTA, CDR2 FQGNSA. The V and J ends lost 6 bases and 8 bases respectively, with 16 bases between them. CDR3 coding DNA: TGTGCCAGCAGTCTAGCAGGGTTAGGGGAAAAACTGTTTTTT. Translated, it gives CASSLAGLGEKLFF.

The chain employs TRBV11-3 and TRBJ2-7; 7 bases map to TRBD1. Germline trimming cut 2 bases from V and 4 bases from J; bases unmatched to any gene: 8. CDR1 is SGHNT and CDR2 is YENEEA in the germline V gene. CDR3 length: 15 residues. DNA for the CDR3: TGTGCCAGCAGCTTAATGGCAGGGGGAGTTTACGAGCAGTACTTC. It yields the protein CASSLMAGGVYEQYF.

The V gene is TRBV6-6, the J gene TRBJ1-5, with D uncertain. The CDR3 contains 14 residues. Per germline, CDR1 MNHNY and CDR2 SVGAGI (reference sequence). The V end lost 7 bases, the J end lost 3 bases, and 13 bases lay between the germline ends. The chain's CDR3 is CASNAGSFNQPQHF. The CDR3 DNA reads as TGTGCCAGCAATGCAGGATCCTTCAATCAGCCCCAGCATTTT.

This sequence joins TRBV27 and TRBJ2-7; D perhaps matches TRBD2 (6 bases). The germline V gene has CDR1 MNHEY and CDR2 SMNVEV (reference sequence). Trimming left V 5 bases short and J 6 bases short, with 14 bases between. The CDR3 has 13 residues. The chain's CDR3 is CASSHSREAEQYF. CDR3 bases: TGTGCCAGCAGTCATAGCAGGGAGGCCGAGCAGTACTTC.

This sequence joins TRBV18 and TRBJ2-5, with 9 bases identical to TRBD1. CDR1 and CDR2 from the germline V gene are KGHSH and LQKENI. This CDR3 spans 15 amino acids. The trim removed 3 bases at V and 4 bases at J, leaving 6 bases unmatched. In DNA form, the CDR3 reads TGTGCCAGCTCACCGCGACAGGGGGAGGGAGAGACCCAGTACTTC. Residues: CASSPRQGEGETQYF.

The chain couples TRBV2 to TRBJ2-5; TRBD2 aligns across 10 bases. CDR1 is SNHLY, CDR2 FYNNEI, per germline. Trimming took 4 bases from V and 5 from J; bases not matched to a gene: 4. This CDR3 has 14 residues. This chain's CDR3 is CASSALAGVETQYF. The CDR3 coding sequence is TGTGCCAGCAGTGCGCTAGCGGGGGTCGAGACCCAGTACTTC.

The J gene is TRBJ2-6, the V gene TRBV7-9; 8 nucleotides agree with TRBD1. The CDR3 is 16 residues long. After removal of 2 bases from V and 2 bases from J, the junction contained 2 bases not matched to a gene. The germline gives CDR1 SEHNR, CDR2 FQNEAQ (reference sequence). This CDR3 reads CASSLQGAPGANVLTF. The CDR3 DNA is TGTGCCAGCAGCTTACAGGGGGCCCCTGGGGCCAACGTCCTGACTTTC. Based on the CDR3 plus reference TRBV7-9 and TRBJ2-6, the full variable domain is DTGVSQNPRHKITKRGQNVTFRCDPISEHNRLYWYRQTLGQGPEFLTYFQNEAQLEKSRLLSDRFSAERPKGSFSTLEIQRTEQGDSAMYLCASSLQGAPGANVLTFGAGSRLTVL.